Each of the 13 T cell receptor beta chains below was sequenced from the same sample in a study of blood T cell repertoires in COVID-19. Produced via immunoSEQ multiplex PCR; TCRdb's table is partial and in-frame only. The table records approximately 100,000 clones, roughly four fifths of them present only once. Sequenced input: peripheral blood. These receptors originate from a man aged 70-80 years with acute or convalescent COVID-19.

The chain carries TRBV6-5 and TRBJ2-7, with 8 bases that match TRBD1. This CDR3 contains 14 residues. Germline trimming cut 8 bases from V and 6 bases from J; bases unmatched to any gene: 12. Per the germline V gene, CDR1 is MNHEY and CDR2 is SVGAGI. This CDR3 reads CASADPITGGEQYF. The CDR3 DNA sequence: TGTGCCAGCGCAGATCCAATAACAGGGGGCGAGCAGTACTTC.

The chain couples TRBV5-4 to TRBJ1-2; 7 bases map to TRBD1. This CDR3 comprises 16 residues. Germline values: CDR1 SGHNT, CDR2 YYREEE (reference sequence). V dropped 4 bases and J dropped 4; count of bases not matched to a gene: 13. The CDR3 spells CASSPQGRTGFYGYTF. CDR3 bases: TGTGCCAGCAGCCCACAGGGGAGGACGGGCTTCTATGGCTACACCTTC.

This clone was seen a single time. The rearrangement joins TRBV29-1 to TRBJ1-5, with 9 bases matching TRBD1. The CDR3 extends over 13 amino acids. The ends lost 7 bases at V and 8 bases at J; junction bases unmatched: 9. Germline V gene lookup returns CDR1 SQVTM and CDR2 ANQGSEA. CDR3 amino acids: CSAGQGPWEPQHF. CDR3 coding DNA: TGCAGCGCAGGACAGGGGCCTTGGGAGCCCCAGCATTTT.

V is TRBV29-1 and J is TRBJ1-2, with a weak D call TRBD1 (6 bases). The CDR3 is 14 amino acids. The V end was cut by 0 bases, the J end by 9 bases, with 17 bases between. The V gene's germline CDR1 is SQVTM and CDR2 ANQGSEA. The chain's CDR3 is CSVEDPGGRLSYTF. In DNA, the CDR3 is TGCAGCGTTGAAGATCCCGGGGGGCGTTTGAGCTACACCTTC.

V gene TRBV20-1 combines with J gene TRBJ2-1, with 10 bases lining up with TRBD2. Losses at the gene ends were 3 bases for V and 4 bases for J; bases not matched to a gene: 6. Germline assignment: CDR1 DFQATT and CDR2 SNEGSKA (reference sequence). The CDR3 extends over 15 amino acids. DNA of the CDR3: TGCAGTGCTAGTCTGACTAGCGGGCTTTACAATGAGCAGTTCTTC. It encodes CSASLTSGLYNEQFF.

V and J are TRBV21-1 and TRBJ1-6; the D call in the table, TRBD1, was not verified against the DNA. TRBV21-1 is classified as a pseudogene. The CDR3 is 16 residues long. As DNA, the CDR3 is TGTGCCAGCAGCAGGGACAGGGGGGGTGAAAATTCACCCCTCCACTTT. This gives the protein CASSRDRGGENSPLHF.

This chain joins TRBV12-3 or TRBV12-4 and TRBJ1-2; tentative D call: TRBD1 (6 bases). V lost 5 bases to trimming and J lost 9 bases, with 16 bases between them. The CDR3 has 13 amino acids. CDR3 loop: CASSETGANRYTF. For the CDR3, the DNA is TGTGCCAGCAGTGAGACAGGCGCTAACCGCTACACCTTC.

In its sample, this clone was seen once. The chain uses TRBV28 and TRBJ2-7, with TRBD1 matching over 8 bases. Looked up from germline, CDR1 is MDHEN and CDR2 is SYDVKM. The ends lost 7 bases at V and 8 bases at J; junction bases unmatched: 13. CDR3 length equals 14 residues. The CDR3 nucleotides read TGTGCCAGCATCCTGACAGGGGCCCTTTCAAAGCAGTACTTC. Amino acids: CASILTGALSKQYF.

The J gene is TRBJ1-5, the V gene TRBV15, with 8 positions matching TRBD1. The germline CDR1 and CDR2 sequences are LNHNV and YYDKDF (reference sequence). Trimming took 4 bases from V and 2 from J; bases not matched to a gene: 1. This CDR3 has 14 amino acids. This CDR3 reads CATSMGQGNQPQHF. In nucleotides, the CDR3 is TGTGCCACCAGCATGGGACAGGGCAATCAGCCCCAGCATTTT.

This sequence joins TRBV5-1 and TRBJ1-2; TRBD1 matches at 10 bases. The trim removed 5 bases at V and 4 bases at J, leaving 5 bases unmatched. Germline CDR1 and CDR2: SGHRS and YFSETQ. The length of the CDR3 is 14 residues. The CDR3 DNA sequence: TGCGCCAGCAGGTCCGGGACAGGGGTCTATGGCTACACCTTC. It encodes CASRSGTGVYGYTF.

The rearrangement uses TRBV20-1 and TRBJ1-6; D is ambiguous. From germline, CDR1 is DFQATT and CDR2 SNEGSKA (reference sequence). V lost 6 bases and J lost 8, with 8 bases in between. The CDR3 covers 11 residues. The CDR3 nucleotides are TGCAGTGCAAACAGTGATTCACCCCTCCACTTT. The encoded protein is CSANSDSPLHF.

The V call is TRBV7-8, the J call TRBJ2-1, with a weak D call TRBD2 (5 bases). CDR1 is SGHVS, CDR2 FQNEAQ, per germline. This CDR3 contains 20 residues. Trimming left V 3 bases short and J 0 bases short, with 24 bases between. The DNA of the CDR3 is TGTGCCAGCAGCTTCCTTCCCCGAGGTTCAGCGGTGAGCTCCTACAATGAGCAGTTCTTC. Its protein product is CASSFLPRGSAVSSYNEQFF. The full variable domain, in which reference TRBV7-8 and TRBJ2-1 provide the parts outside the CDR3, is GAGVSQSPRYKVAKRGQDVALRCDPISGHVSLFWYQQALGQGPEFLTYFQNEAQLDKSGLPSDRFFAERPEGSVSTLKIQRTQQEDSAVYLCASSFLPRGSAVSSYNEQFFGPGTRLTVL.

The V and J genes are TRBV2 and TRBJ2-5; D is unresolved. Trimming removed 9 bases at V and 2 bases at J, with 7 bases between. Germline V gene sequence: CDR1 SNHLY, CDR2 FYNNEI. The CDR3 runs 11 residues. The CDR3 spells CASRLQETQYF. In nucleotides, the CDR3 is TGTGCCAGTCGACTGCAAGAGACCCAGTACTTC.